This is a list of T cell receptor beta chains from one sample in a study of shared T cell receptors in the human thymus. The method was immunoSEQ multiplex PCR; TCRdb's version includes in-frame clones alone and lacks a portion of them. The table includes under 850,000 clones, roughly 90% detected once. These data also featured in a second study, about human thymus T cells.

What was sequenced was thymocytes. Every receptor here comes from a boy under two years old with a congenital heart defect. CDR3s include the opening cysteine and the closing phenylalanine or tryptophan. A D gene is named only where the DNA matches it firmly. Not every row has a clone size; where given, it reads once, few, many or a size class.

v_call	d_call	clone_size	j_call	cdr3_length	cdr3_nt	cdr3_aa
TRBV12-2	.	few	TRBJ1-1	10	TGTGCAACTTTGAACACTGAAGCTTTCTTT	CATLNTEAFF
TRBV27	.	.	TRBJ2-1	15	TGTGCCAGCAGTTGGCGGACAGGACTAGCAGATGAGCAGTTCTTC	CASSWRTGLADEQFF
TRBV11-2	TRBD2	.	TRBJ2-7	13	TGTGCCAGCAGACTAGCGGGCACCTACGAGCAGTACTTC	CASRLAGTYEQYF
TRBV19	TRBD1	.	TRBJ1-1	15	TGTGCCAGCCCTCCGACAGGGATCATGAACACTGAAGCTTTCTTT	CASPPTGIMNTEAFF
TRBV27	TRBD1	.	TRBJ2-7	14	TGTGCCAGCAGATTGGACAGGAGCTCCTACGAGCAGTACTTC	CASRLDRSSYEQYF
TRBV5-1	TRBD1	.	TRBJ1-4	17	TGCGCCAGCAGCTTGGCTCGATCAGGGACAGCGAATGAAAAACTGTTTTTT	CASSLARSGTANEKLFF
TRBV5-8	TRBD1	.	TRBJ1-6	20	TGTGCCAGCAGCCCAACTCTCCGGGACAGGGACCCGGATTATAATTCACCCCTCCACTTT	CASSPTLRDRDPDYNSPLHF
TRBV27	TRBD2	.	TRBJ2-1	15	TGTGCCAGCAGTACCCAGCGGGAACCGTACAATGAGCAGTTCTTC	CASSTQREPYNEQFF
TRBV18	TRBD2	.	TRBJ2-1	15	TGTGCCAGCTCACCTCAAGCGGGAATCGACAATGAGCAGTTCTTC	CASSPQAGIDNEQFF
TRBV27	TRBD2	.	TRBJ2-1	15	TGTGCCAGCAGTAAAAGCGGGAGCGCGTACAATGAGCAGTTCTTC	CASSKSGSAYNEQFF
TRBV20-1	.	.	TRBJ2-3	11	TGCAGTGCTCTGGGGCCAGATACGCAGTATTTT	CSALGPDTQYF
TRBV4-1	TRBD1	.	TRBJ1-2	16	TGCGCCAGCAGCCAAGGCAGGGGGGACACCAACTATGGCTACACCTTC	CASSQGRGDTNYGYTF
TRBV9	TRBD1	.	TRBJ1-3	16	TGTGCCAGCAGCGTTGGACAGGGGAGCTCTGGAAACACCATATATTTT	CASSVGQGSSGNTIYF
TRBV7-2	TRBD1	.	TRBJ2-7	16	TGTGCCAGCAGCTTAACACGGACAGGGGCAACCTACGAGCAGTACTTC	CASSLTRTGATYEQYF
TRBV4-2	TRBD2	.	TRBJ2-1	20	TGTGCCAGCAGCCGCGACAAACCGGGACTAGCGGGAGGGTCTTACAATGAACAGTTCTTC	CASSRDKPGLAGGSYNEQFF
TRBV6-5	TRBD1	.	TRBJ1-2	13	TGTGCCAGCAGCCCGACAGGGAGTCAGGGCTACACCTTC	CASSPTGSQGYTF
TRBV28	.	.	TRBJ1-1	14	TGTGCCAGCAGTTTATCGGGACAGAACACTGAAGCTTTCTTT	CASSLSGQNTEAFF